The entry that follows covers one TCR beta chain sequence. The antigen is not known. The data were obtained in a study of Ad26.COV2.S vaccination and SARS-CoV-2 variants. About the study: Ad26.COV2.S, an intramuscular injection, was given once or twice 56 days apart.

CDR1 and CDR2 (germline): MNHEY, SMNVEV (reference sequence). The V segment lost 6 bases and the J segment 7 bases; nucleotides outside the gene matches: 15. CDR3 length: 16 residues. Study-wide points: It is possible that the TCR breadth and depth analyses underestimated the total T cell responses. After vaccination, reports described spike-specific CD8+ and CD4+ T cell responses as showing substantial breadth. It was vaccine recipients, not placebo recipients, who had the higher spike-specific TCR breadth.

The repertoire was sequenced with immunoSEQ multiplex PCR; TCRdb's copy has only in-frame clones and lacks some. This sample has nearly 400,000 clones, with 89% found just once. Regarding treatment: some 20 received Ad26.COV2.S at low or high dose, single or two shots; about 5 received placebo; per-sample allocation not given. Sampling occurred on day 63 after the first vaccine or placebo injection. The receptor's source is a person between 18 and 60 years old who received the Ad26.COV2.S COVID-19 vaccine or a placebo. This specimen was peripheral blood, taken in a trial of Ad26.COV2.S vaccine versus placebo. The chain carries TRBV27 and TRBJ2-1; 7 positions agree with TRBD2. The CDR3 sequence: CASRQRGGAGENEQFF. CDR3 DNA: TGTGCCAGCAGACAACGCGGTGGGGCGGGAGAGAATGAGCAGTTCTTC.